One sample yielded the 12 T cell receptor beta chains listed below, sequenced in a study of cytomegalovirus exposure and HLA in healthy donors. PCR amplification relied on 60 Vbeta primers (plus 13 Jbeta primers). TCRdb's table, derived via immunoSEQ multiplex PCR, lists solely in-frame clones and lacks some. The sample carries 150,000 to 200,000 clones, 75% to 90% recorded once. The sample consisted of PBMCs. These receptors all come from a girl aged 2-10 years in good health and CMV-seropositive.

The chain employs TRBV4-1 and TRBJ1-5; D is unclear. V was shortened by 5 bases and J by 3 bases, with 14 bases between the two germline ends. This CDR3 is built from 15 residues. Germline lookup yields CDR1 MGHRA and CDR2 YSYEKL. CDR3 DNA sequence: TGCGCCAGCAGCTGGAGGCAAGGGTACAATCAGCCCCAGCATTTT. Its translation: CASSWRQGYNQPQHF.

The CDR3 sequence is CAWSTRAPGAEAFF. The CDR3 DNA reads TGTGCCTGGAGTACCCGGGCGCCAGGGGCAGAAGCTTTCTTT. The V and J genes are TRBV30 and TRBJ1-1; TRBD1 is a possible D gene (6 bases). The V end was cut by 2 bases, the J end by 8 bases, with 18 bases between. Germline-derived CDR1 and CDR2 are GTSNPN and SVGIG (reference sequence). The CDR3 totals 14 residues. Full variable domain (missing parts from reference TRBV30 and TRBJ1-1): SQTIHQWPATLVQPVGSPLSLECTVEGTSNPNLYWYRQAAGRGLQLLFYSVGIGQISSEVPQNLSASRPQDRQFILSSKKLLLSDSGFYLCAWSTRAPGAEAFFGQGTRLTVV.

The chain joins TRBV10-2 to TRBJ2-1; D may be TRBD2 (6 bases). Trimming cost V 2 bases and J 7 bases, with 9 bases left between them. This CDR3 comprises 13 residues. Germline values: CDR1 WSHSY, CDR2 SAAADI. CDR3 sequence: CASSERERNEQFF. The CDR3 DNA reads as TGCGCCAGCAGTGAGCGGGAGAGGAATGAGCAGTTCTTC.

This chain connects TRBV4-1 to TRBJ1-5; tentative D call: TRBD1 (5 bases). CDR1 MGHRA and CDR2 YSYEKL come from the germline V gene. V lost 0 bases and J 3 bases, leaving 9 bases between the germline ends. There are 15 residues in the CDR3. This chain's CDR3 is CASSQEQGVNQPQHF. CDR3 bases: TGCGCCAGCAGCCAAGAGCAGGGTGTCAATCAGCCCCAGCATTTT.

The chain carries TRBV30 and TRBJ1-5, with TRBD1 identical over 8 bases. V shed 1 base and J 6 bases; nucleotides not matched to a gene: 5. The CDR3 totals 14 residues. CDR1 and CDR2 (germline): GTSNPN, SVGIG (reference sequence). The CDR3 is CAWSEGQGSQPQHF. For the CDR3, the DNA is TGTGCCTGGAGTGAAGGACAGGGCAGTCAGCCCCAGCATTTT.

The V gene is TRBV28, the J gene TRBJ2-7, with D perhaps matching TRBD1 (7 bases). Trimming took 4 bases from V and 6 from J, leaving 28 bases between them. Germline-derived CDR1 and CDR2 are MDHEN and SYDVKM. This CDR3 contains 18 residues. CDR3 coding DNA: TGTGCCAGCAGTTCAGGAGGCGGAGGGGGCGTGCCGATTCGCGAGCAGTACTTC. Amino acids: CASSSGGGGGVPIREQYF.

The table lists this clone with a few counts. The gene calls are TRBV25-1 and TRBJ2-1; 7 nucleotides agree with TRBD2. The V gene end was trimmed by 6 bases and the J gene end by 7 bases; junction bases not matched to a gene: 15. CDR3 size: 16 residues. Germline V gives CDR1 MGHDK, CDR2 SYGVNS. The CDR3 is CASRPKKAGSRNEQFF. The CDR3 bases are TGTGCCAGCAGACCGAAGAAAGCGGGGTCCAGGAATGAGCAGTTCTTC.

In nucleotides, the CDR3 is TGTGCCAGCAGTAATTGGGGACAGGTTGGCGATGGCTACACCTTC. It codes for CASSNWGQVGDGYTF. The chain couples TRBV6-4 to TRBJ1-2, with 8 nucleotides matching TRBD1. Trimming at V came to 5 bases and at J to 6 bases, leaving 11 bases not matched to a gene. The V gene's germline CDR1 is MRHNA and CDR2 SNTAGT. The CDR3 runs to 15 residues.

The chain carries TRBV28 and TRBJ1-3, with 9 bases fitting TRBD1. Germline CDR1 and CDR2: MDHEN and SYDVKM. V gave up 6 bases and J gave up 3 bases; unmatched junction bases: 6. The CDR3 extends over 15 amino acids. The CDR3 spells CASSNRGRGGNTIYF. DNA for the CDR3: TGTGCCAGCAGCAACAGGGGGCGCGGTGGAAACACCATATATTTT.

The chain is built from TRBV6-1 and TRBJ2-1; TRBD2 is a possible D gene (5 bases). V was pared by 4 bases and J by 5 bases, with 15 bases between. This CDR3 comprises 15 residues. The germline V gene encodes CDR1 MNHNS and CDR2 SASEGT. Here the CDR3 reads CASSGVGEPNNEQFF. In DNA form, the CDR3 reads TGTGCCAGCAGTGGGGTTGGGGAGCCTAACAATGAGCAGTTCTTC.

V gene TRBV9 combines with J gene TRBJ2-3; a weak D match, TRBD2 (5 bases). Germline assignment: CDR1 SGDLS and CDR2 YYNGEE. V was trimmed by 2 bases and J by 2 bases, leaving 9 bases between them. This CDR3 is 14 amino acids long. DNA for the CDR3: TGTGCCAGCAGCGTGTCCGGGGACACAGATACGCAGTATTTT. Translated, it gives CASSVSGDTDTQYF.

This clone was seen once. The chain has TRBV6-1 and TRBJ1-2; 7 bases are shared with TRBD1. In germline, CDR1 is MNHNS, CDR2 SASEGT. J gave up 1 base and V 1 base, and 9 bases lay outside the gene matches. CDR3 length: 17 residues. The CDR3 reads CASSEDLDRFNNYGYTF. The CDR3 coding sequence is TGTGCCAGCAGTGAAGACCTGGACAGGTTTAATAACTATGGCTACACCTTC.